This TCR beta chain was sequenced during a study of blood T cells in healthy people across ages (dated by TCRdb to the mid-2010s). Regarding the complete study: In model experiments, roughly one uniquely barcoded TCR beta cDNA molecule per two T cells was captured by template switching. The study measured age-related changes in TCR beta repertoire diversity using deep sequencing normalized with unique cDNA molecular identifiers. The donors were split into four age groups: young (average about 16 years), middle-aged (over 35), aged (62) and long-lived (roughly 88). Donors of different ages were randomly distributed across sequencing lanes to avoid experimental bias. Two additional independent replicas of 1 million unique cDNA reads from the same blood draw were analyzed for two donors (one aged 18 to 30 and one aged 80 or older).

Donors were 39 systemically healthy Caucasian individuals from Russia aged roughly 6 to 90 years. Around 10 milliliters of peripheral blood were drawn from each donor into EDTA-treated Vacutainer tubes. PBMCs were isolated by Ficoll-Paque density-gradient centrifugation, with at least 6 million obtained per sample. Trizol reagent was used to extract total RNA from PBMCs, with at least 6 micrograms per sample. For every donor, flow cytometry on a PBMC aliquot measured the percentage of naive CD45RAhigh/CD27high T cells. This clonotype appeared once. Its antigen remains unidentified. It has no much larger one-base neighbor in the sample; base qualities were not kept. Evidence from a single read is weak. Receptor amplification or capture employed 5' RACE. These reads were obtained on an Illumina HiSeq 2500. The second PCR ran for about 6 to 11 cycles and used a J-beta primer mix along with a sample-barcoded 5' primer. A template-switch 5' adaptor carrying 12 random nucleotides introduced a unique molecular identifier onto each TCR beta cDNA molecule. Each sample yielded at least 3 million CDR3-containing paired-end reads. All of the RNA was converted into first-strand cDNA using the Mint cDNA synthesis kit, with a TRBC-specific oligonucleotide serving as the primer. After uracil-DNA glycosylase treatment, a first 18-cycle PCR used universal primers M1SS and BC2_uni_R on all cDNA. On the study's bioinformatics: For normalization, 1 million high-quality reads, each with a distinct molecular identifier, were randomly selected from each sample. Reads with shared molecular identifiers were discarded instead of being binned into consensus sequences. CDR3 identification, clonotype clustering and error correction used MiTCR with a Q25 quality threshold and the strictest error-elimination algorithm. A nonparametric unseen species model with Euler transformation was used to estimate lower-bound total TCR beta diversity. In TCRdb, the public reads were trimmed at Q25 with fastp and aligned with MiXCR, with productive beta chains retained. Records with the same CDR3 protein are collapsed into one entry carrying the most frequent genes and DNA. TCRdb's processing, not the authors' own work, is the source of the V and J calls. The sample contains 700,000 or so distinct CDR3 sequences, about 24% of them found a single time. About 22% of the sample is taken by the ten largest.

Based on the germline V gene, the CDR1 and CDR2 sequences are KGHSH and LQKENI. Reading from cysteine to phenylalanine, the CDR3 counts 15 amino acids. CDR3 DNA only is kept here, 45 bases in frame from base 1. For this chain, trimming is 5 bases at the V end and 2 bases at the J end, and the number of junction bases without a gene match is 2. The research as a whole found: Compared with the aged group, more naive CD4+ T cells, fewer expanded clones and increased TCR diversity were shown by the long-lived group, suggesting age selection. Since profiling was done on bulk unsorted PBMCs, naive and antigen-experienced compartments could not be conclusively compared. Observed TCR beta diversity per million T cells fell roughly linearly with age, and a significant reduction was already apparent by age around 40. Observed TCR beta diversity correlated strongly with the percentage of naive T cells measured by flow cytometry. Estimates of total diversity based on one million sequenced T cells were considered lower bounds and underestimates. The CMV infection status of donors was not known, potentially confounding age-related changes in expanded clonotypes.

The chain uses TRBV18 and TRBJ1-3, and 11 junction bases match TRBD1. The clonotype was recovered from a man between 65 and 85 years old in good health. Source material: blood. For the CDR3, the sequence is CASSTDRGPGNTIYF. Read as DNA, the sequence is TGTGCCAGCTCAACGGACAGGGGGCCTGGAAACACCATATATTTT.